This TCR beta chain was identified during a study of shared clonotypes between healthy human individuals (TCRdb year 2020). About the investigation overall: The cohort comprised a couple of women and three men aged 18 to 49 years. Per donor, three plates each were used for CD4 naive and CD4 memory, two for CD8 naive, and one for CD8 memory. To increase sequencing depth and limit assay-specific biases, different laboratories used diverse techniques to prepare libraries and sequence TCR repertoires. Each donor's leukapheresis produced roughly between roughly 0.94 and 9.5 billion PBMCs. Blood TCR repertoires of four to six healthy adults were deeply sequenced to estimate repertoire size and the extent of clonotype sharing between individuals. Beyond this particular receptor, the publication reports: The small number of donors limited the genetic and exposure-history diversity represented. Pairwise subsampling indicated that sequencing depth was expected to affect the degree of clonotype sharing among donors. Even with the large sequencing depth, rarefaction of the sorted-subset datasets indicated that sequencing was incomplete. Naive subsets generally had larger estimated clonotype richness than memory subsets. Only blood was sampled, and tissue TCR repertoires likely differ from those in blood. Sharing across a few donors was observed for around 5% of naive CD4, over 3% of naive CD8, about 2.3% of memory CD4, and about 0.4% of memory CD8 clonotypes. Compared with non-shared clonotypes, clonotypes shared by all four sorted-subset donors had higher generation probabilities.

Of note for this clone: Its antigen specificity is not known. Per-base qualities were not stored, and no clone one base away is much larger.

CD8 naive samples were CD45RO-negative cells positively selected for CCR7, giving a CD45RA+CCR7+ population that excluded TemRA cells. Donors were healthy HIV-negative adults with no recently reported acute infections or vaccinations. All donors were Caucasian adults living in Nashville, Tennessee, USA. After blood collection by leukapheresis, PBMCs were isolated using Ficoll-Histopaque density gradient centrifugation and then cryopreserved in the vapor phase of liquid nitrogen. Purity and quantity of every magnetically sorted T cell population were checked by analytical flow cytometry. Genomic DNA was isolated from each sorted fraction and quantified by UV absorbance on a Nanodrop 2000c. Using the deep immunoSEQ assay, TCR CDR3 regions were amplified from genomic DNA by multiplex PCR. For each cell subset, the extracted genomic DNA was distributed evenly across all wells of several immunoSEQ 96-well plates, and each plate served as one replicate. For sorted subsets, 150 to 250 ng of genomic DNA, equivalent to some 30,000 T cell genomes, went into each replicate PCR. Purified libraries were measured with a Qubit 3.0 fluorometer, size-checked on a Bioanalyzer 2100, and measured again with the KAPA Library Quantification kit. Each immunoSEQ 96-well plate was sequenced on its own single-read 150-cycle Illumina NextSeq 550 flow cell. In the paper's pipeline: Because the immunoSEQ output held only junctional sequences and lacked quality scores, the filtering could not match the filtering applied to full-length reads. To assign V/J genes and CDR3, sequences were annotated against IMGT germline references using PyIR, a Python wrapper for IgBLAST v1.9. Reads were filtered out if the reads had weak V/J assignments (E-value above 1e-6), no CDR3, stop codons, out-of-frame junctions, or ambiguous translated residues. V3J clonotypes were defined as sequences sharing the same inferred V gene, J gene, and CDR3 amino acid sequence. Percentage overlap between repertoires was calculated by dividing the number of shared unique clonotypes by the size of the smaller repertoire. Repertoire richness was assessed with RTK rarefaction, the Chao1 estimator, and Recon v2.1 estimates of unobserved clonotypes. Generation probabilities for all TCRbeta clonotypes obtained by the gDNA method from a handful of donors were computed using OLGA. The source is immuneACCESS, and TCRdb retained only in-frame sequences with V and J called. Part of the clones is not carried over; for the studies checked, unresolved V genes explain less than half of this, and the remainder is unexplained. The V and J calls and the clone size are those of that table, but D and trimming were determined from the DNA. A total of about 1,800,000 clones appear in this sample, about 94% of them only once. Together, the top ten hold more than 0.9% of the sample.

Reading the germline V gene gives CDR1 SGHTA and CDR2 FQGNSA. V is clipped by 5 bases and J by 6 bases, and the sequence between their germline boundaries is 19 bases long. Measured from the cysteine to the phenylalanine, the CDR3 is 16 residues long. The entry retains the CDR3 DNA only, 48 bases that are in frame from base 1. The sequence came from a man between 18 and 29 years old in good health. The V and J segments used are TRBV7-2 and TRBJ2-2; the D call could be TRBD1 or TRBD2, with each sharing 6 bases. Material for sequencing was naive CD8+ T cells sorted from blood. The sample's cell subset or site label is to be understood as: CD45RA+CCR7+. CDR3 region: CASSILGGPNSGELFF. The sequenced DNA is TGTGCCAGCAGCATACTAGGGGGGCCAAACTCCGGGGAGCTGTTTTTT.